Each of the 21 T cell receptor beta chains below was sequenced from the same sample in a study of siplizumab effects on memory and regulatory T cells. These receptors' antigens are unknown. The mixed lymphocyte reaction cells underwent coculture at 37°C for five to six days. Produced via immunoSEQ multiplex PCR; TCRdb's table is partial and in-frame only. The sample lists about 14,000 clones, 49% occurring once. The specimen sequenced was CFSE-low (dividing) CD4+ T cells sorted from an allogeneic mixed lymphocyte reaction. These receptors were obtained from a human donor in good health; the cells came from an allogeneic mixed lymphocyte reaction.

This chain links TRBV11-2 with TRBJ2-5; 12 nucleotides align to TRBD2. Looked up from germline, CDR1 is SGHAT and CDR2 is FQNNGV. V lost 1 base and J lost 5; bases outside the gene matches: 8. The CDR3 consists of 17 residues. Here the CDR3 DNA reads TGTGCCAGCAGCTTAGGGGCTAGCGGGGGGGTGATGGAGACCCAGTACTTC. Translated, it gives CASSLGASGGVMETQYF.

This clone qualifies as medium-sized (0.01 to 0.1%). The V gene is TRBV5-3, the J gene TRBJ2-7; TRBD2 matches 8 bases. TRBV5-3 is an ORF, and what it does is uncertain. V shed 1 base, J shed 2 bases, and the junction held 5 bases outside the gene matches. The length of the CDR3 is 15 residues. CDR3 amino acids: CARSLRREAPYEQYF. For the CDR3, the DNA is TGTGCCAGAAGCTTGCGGCGGGAGGCCCCCTACGAGCAGTACTTC.

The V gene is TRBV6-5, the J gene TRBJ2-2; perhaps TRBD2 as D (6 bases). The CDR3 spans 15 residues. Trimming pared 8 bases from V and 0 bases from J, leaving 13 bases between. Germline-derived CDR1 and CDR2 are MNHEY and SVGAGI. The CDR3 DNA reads TGTGCCAGCTCATTTCGGGAGCCGAACACCGGGGAGCTGTTTTTT. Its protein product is CASSFREPNTGELFF.

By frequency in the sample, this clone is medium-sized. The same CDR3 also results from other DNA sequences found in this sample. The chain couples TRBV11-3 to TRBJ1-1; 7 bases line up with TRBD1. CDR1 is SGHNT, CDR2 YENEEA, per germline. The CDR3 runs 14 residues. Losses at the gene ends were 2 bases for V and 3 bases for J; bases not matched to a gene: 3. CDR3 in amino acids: CASSLRGRDTEAFF. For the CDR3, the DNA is TGTGCCAGCAGCTTAAGGGGGCGGGACACTGAAGCTTTCTTT.

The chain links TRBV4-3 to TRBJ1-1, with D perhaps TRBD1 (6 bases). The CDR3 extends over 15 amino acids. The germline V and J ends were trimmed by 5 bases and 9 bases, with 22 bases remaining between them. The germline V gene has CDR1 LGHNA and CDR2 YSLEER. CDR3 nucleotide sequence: TGCGCCAGCAGCACTGCCGGGACACCGAAGCCCCAAGCTTTCTTT. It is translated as CASSTAGTPKPQAFF.

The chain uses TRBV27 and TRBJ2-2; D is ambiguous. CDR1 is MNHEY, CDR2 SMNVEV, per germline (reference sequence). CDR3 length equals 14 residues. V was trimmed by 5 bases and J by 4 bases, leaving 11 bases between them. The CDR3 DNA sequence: TGTGCCAGCAGTGGCCTATCGGTCACCGGGGAGCTGTTTTTT. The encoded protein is CASSGLSVTGELFF.

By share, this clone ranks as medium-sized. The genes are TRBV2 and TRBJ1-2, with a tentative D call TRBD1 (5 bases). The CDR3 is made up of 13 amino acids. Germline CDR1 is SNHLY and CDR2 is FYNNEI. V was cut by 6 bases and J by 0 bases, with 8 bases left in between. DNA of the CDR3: TGTGCCAGCAGCCCAGGGACTAACTATGGCTACACCTTC. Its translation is CASSPGTNYGYTF.

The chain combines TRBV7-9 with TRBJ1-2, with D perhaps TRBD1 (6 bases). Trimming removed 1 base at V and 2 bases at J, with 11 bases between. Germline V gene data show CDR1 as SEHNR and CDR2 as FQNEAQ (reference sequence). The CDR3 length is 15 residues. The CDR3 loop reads CASSLEAGVNYGYTF. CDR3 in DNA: TGTGCCAGCAGCTTAGAGGCAGGGGTAAACTATGGCTACACCTTC.

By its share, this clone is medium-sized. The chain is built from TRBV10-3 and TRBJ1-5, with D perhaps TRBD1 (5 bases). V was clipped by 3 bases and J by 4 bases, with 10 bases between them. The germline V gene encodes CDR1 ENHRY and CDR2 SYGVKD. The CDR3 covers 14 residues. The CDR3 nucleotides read TGTGCCATCAGTGACGACGGGGGGAATCAGCCCCAGCATTTT. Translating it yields CAISDDGGNQPQHF.

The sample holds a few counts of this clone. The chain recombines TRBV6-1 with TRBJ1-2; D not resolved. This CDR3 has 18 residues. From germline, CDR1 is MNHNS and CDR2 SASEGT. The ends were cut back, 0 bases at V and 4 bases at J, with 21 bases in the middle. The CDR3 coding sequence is TGTGCCAGCAGTGAAGCTCGACCCCCGTTGGGTTTCCGCTATGGCTACACCTTC. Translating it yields CASSEARPPLGFRYGYTF.

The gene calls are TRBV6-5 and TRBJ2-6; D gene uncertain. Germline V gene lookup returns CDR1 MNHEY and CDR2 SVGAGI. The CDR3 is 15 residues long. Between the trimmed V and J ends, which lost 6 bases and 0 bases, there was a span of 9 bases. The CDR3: CASSLAPSGANVLTF. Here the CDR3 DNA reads TGTGCCAGCAGCCTCGCCCCCTCTGGGGCCAACGTCCTGACTTTC.

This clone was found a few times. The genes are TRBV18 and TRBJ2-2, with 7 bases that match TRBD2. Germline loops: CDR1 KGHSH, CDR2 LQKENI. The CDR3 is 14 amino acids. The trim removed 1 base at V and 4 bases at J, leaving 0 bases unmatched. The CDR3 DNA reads TGTGCCAGCTCACCACGGACTAGCACCGGGGAGCTGTTTTTT. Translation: CASSPRTSTGELFF.

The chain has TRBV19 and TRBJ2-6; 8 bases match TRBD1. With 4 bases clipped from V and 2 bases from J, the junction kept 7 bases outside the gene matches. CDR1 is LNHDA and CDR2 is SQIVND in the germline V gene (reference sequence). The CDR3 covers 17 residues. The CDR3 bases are TGTGCCAGTAGTACAGACAGGGGAGGCGCTGGGGCCAACGTCCTGACTTTC. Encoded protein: CASSTDRGGAGANVLTF.

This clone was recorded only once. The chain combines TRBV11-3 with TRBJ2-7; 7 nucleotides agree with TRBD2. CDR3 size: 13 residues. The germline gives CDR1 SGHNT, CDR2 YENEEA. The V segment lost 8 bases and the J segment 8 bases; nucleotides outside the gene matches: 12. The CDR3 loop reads CASERDGYRKQYF. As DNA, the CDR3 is TGTGCCAGCGAGCGGGACGGGTATAGGAAGCAGTACTTC.

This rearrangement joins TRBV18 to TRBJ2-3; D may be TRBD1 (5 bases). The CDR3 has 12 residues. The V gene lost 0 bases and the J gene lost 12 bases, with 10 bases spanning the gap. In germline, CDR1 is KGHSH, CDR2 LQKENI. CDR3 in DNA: TGTGCCAGCTCACCACCGACCAGGGAACAGTATTTT. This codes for CASSPPTREQYF. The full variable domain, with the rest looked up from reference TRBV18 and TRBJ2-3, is NAGVMQNPRHLVRRRGQEARLRCSPMKGHSHVYWYRQLPEEGLKFMVYLQKENIIDESGMPKERFSAEFPKEGPSILRIQQVVRGDSAAYFCASSPPTREQYFGPGTRLTVL.

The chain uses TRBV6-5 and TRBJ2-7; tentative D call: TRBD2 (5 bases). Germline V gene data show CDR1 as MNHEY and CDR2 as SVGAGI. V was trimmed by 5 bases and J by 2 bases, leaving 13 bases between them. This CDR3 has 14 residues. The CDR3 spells CASSLTGYTYEQYF. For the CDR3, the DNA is TGTGCCAGCAGTCTCACGGGATATACCTACGAGCAGTACTTC.

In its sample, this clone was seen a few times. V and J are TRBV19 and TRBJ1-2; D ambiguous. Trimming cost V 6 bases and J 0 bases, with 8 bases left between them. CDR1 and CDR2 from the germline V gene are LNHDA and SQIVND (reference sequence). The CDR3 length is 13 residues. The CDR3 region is CASRRGSNYGYTF. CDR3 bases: TGTGCCAGTAGGCGGGGATCTAACTATGGCTACACCTTC.

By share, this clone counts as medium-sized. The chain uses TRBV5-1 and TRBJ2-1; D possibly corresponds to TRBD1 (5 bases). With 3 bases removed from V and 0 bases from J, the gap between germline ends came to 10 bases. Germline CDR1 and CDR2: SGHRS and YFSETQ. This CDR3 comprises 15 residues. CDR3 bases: TGCGCCAGCAGCTCGACTGGGGCCTCCTACAATGAGCAGTTCTTC. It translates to CASSSTGASYNEQFF.

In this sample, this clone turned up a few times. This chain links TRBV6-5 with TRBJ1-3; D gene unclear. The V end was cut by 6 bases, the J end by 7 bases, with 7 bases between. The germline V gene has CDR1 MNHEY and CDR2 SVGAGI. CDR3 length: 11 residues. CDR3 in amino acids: CASSRGNTIYF. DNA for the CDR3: TGTGCCAGCAGCCGCGGGAACACCATATATTTT.

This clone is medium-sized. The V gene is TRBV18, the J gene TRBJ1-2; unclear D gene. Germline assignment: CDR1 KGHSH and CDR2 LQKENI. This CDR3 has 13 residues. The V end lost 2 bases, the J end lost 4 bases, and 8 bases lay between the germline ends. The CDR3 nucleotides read TGTGCCAGCTCACCAGGGGAGGGCTATGGCTACACCTTC. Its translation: CASSPGEGYGYTF.

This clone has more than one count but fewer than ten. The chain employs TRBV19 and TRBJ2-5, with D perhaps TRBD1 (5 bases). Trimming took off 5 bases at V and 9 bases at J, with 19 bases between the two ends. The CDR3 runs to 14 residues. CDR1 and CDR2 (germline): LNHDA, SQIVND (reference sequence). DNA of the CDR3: TGTGCCAGTAGTCCCCAGCTGGCAGGGATCGCCCAGTACTTC. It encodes CASSPQLAGIAQYF.